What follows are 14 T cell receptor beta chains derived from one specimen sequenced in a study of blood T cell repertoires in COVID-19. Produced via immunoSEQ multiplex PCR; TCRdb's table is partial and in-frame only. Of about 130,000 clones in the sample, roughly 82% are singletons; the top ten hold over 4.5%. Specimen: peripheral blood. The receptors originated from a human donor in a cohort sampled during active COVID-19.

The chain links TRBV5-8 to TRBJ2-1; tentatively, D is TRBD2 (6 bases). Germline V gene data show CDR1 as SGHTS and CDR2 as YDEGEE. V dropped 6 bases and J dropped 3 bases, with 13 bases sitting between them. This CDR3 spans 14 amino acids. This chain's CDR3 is CASKPGLDYNEQFF. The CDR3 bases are TGTGCCAGCAAGCCGGGACTGGACTACAATGAGCAGTTCTTC.

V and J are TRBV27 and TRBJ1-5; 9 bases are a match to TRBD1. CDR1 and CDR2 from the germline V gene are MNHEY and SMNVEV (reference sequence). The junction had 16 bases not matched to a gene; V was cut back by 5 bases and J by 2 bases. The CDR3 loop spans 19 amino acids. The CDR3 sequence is CASSPQDRGVRDGNQPQHF. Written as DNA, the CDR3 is TGTGCCAGCAGTCCGCAGGACAGGGGAGTGAGAGATGGCAATCAGCCCCAGCATTTT.

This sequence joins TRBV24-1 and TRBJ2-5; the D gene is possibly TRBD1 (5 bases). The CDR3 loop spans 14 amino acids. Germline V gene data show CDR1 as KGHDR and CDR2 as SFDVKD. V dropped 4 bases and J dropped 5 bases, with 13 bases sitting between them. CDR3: CATSDRVTRETQYF. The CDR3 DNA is TGTGCCACCAGTGACAGGGTTACAAGGGAGACCCAGTACTTC.

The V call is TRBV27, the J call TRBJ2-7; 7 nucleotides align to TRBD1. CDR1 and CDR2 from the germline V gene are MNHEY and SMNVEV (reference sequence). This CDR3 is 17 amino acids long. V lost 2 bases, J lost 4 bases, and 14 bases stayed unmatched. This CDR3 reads CASSLPNRQGSLYEQYF. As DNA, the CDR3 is TGTGCCAGCAGTTTACCCAATCGACAGGGATCTTTATACGAGCAGTACTTC.

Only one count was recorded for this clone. The CDR3, as DNA: TGTGCCCACAGTAGCAATCAGCCCCAGCATTTT. It codes for CAHSSNQPQHF. This chain joins TRBV10-3 and TRBJ1-5; D is ambiguous. The CDR3 extends over 11 amino acids. V lost 11 bases and J 0 bases, leaving 5 bases between the germline ends. The germline CDR1 and CDR2 sequences are ENHRY and SYGVKD.

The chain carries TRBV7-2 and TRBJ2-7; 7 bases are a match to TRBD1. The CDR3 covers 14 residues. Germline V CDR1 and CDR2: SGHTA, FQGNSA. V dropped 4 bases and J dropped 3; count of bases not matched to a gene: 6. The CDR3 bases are TGTGCCAGCAGCTCGCTAGACAGGGTCTACGAGCAGTACTTC. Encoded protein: CASSSLDRVYEQYF. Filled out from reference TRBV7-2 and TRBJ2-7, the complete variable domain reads GAGVSQSPSNKVTEKGKDVELRCDPISGHTALYWYRQSLGQGLEFLIYFQGNSAPDKSGLPSDRFSAERTGGSVSTLTIQRTQQEDSAVYLCASSSLDRVYEQYFGPGTRLTVT.

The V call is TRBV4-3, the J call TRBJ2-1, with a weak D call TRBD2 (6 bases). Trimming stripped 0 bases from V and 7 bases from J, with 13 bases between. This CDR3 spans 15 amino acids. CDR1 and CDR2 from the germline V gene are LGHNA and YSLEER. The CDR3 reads CASSQEYSGGNEQFF. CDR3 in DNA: TGCGCCAGCAGCCAAGAGTATAGCGGAGGTAATGAGCAGTTCTTC.

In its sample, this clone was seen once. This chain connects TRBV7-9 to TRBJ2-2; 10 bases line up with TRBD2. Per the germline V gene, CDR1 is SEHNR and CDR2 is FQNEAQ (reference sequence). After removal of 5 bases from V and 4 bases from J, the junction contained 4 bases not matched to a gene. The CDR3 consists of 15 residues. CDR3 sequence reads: CASSPSGSSTGELFF. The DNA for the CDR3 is TGTGCCAGCAGCCCTAGCGGGAGCAGCACCGGGGAGCTGTTTTTT.

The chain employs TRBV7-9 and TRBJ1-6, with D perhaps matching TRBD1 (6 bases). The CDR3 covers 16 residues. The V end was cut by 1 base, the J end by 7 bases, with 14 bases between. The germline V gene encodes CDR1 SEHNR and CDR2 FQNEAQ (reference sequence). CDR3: CASSLGVGGSNSPLHF. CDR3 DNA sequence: TGTGCCAGCAGCTTAGGGGTTGGGGGCTCGAATTCACCCCTCCACTTT. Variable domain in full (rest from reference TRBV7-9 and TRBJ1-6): DTGVSQNPRHKITKRGQNVTFRCDPISEHNRLYWYRQTLGQGPEFLTYFQNEAQLEKSRLLSDRFSAERPKGSFSTLEIQRTEQGDSAMYLCASSLGVGGSNSPLHFGNGTRLTVT.

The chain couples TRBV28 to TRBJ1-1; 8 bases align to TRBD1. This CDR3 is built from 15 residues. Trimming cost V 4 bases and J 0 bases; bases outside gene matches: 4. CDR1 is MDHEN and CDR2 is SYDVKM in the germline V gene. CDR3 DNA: TGTGCCAGCAGTTCAGGGGGCATAATGAACACTGAAGCTTTCTTT. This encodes CASSSGGIMNTEAFF. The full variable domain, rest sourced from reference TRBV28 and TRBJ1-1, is DVKVTQSSRYLVKRTGEKVFLECVQDMDHENMFWYRQDPGLGLRLIYFSYDVKMKEKGDIPEGYSVSREKKERFSLILESASTNQTSMYLCASSSGGIMNTEAFFGQGTRLTVV.

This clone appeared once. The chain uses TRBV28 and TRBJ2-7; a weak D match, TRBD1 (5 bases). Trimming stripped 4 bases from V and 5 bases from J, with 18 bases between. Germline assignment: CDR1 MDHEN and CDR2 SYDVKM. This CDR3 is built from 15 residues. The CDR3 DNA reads TGTGCCAGCAGTTCCCCCCCCCAGGGTACCCACGAGCAGTACTTC. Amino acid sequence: CASSSPPQGTHEQYF. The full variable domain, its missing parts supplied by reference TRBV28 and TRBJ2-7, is DVKVTQSSRYLVKRTGEKVFLECVQDMDHENMFWYRQDPGLGLRLIYFSYDVKMKEKGDIPEGYSVSREKKERFSLILESASTNQTSMYLCASSSPPQGTHEQYFGPGTRLTVT.

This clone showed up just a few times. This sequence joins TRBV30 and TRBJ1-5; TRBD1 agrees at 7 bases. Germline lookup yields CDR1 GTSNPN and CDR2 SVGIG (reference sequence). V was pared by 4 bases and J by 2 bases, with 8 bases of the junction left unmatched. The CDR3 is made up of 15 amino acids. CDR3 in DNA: TGTGCCTGGAATCCCAGGGGGGTGGGCAATCAGCCCCAGCATTTT. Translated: CAWNPRGVGNQPQHF.

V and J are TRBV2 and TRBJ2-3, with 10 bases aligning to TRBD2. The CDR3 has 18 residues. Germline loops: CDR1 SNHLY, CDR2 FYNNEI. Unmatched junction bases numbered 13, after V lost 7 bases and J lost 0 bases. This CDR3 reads CASTIRLAGRASTDTQYF. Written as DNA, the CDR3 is TGTGCCAGCACCATCCGACTAGCGGGTCGGGCTAGCACAGATACGCAGTATTTT.

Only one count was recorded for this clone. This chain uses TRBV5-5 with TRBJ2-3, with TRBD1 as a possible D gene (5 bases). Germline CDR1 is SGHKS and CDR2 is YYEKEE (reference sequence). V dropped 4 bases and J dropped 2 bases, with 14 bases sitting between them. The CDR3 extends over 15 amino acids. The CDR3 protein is CASSRKKGVTDTQYF. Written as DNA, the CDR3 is TGTGCCAGCAGCCGAAAGAAAGGGGTCACAGATACGCAGTATTTT.